Shown below are 28 T cell receptor beta chains from a single sample sequenced in a study of T cells in Graves' hyperthyroidism and ophthalmopathy. Researchers took RNA transcripts and amplified the TCR beta CDR3 regions from them. Using the HTBI primer set, a first-round RT-PCR was run on the TCR CDR3. TCRdb redid the calling of the multiplex PCR reads with MiXCR, one entry per CDR3 protein. The sample consists of roughly 350,000 distinct CDR3 sequences, roughly 15% of them appearing once. Sequencing was done on a sample of blood. The receptors shown here come from a woman between 35 and 50 years old with Graves' ophthalmopathy.

This clonotype was detected ten times or more. V is TRBV12-3 or TRBV12-4 and J is TRBJ2-1; D could derive from TRBD1 or TRBD2 (5 bases each). The V and J ends lost 7 bases and 9 bases respectively, with 16 bases between them. The CDR3 is made up of 13 amino acids. DNA of the CDR3: TGTGCCAGCACCCCGGGGCCGATCGGTGAGCAGTTCTTC. Its protein is CASTPGPIGEQFF.

This clonotype was observed at least ten times. The V and J genes are TRBV6-1 and TRBJ1-1, with D unresolved. Trimming cost V 6 bases and J 1 base, with 9 bases left between them. The CDR3 is made up of 13 amino acids. Per the germline V gene, CDR1 is MNHNS and CDR2 is SASEGT. For the CDR3, the DNA is TGTGCCAGCAGACTCTATAAGAACACTGAAGCTTTCTTT. It yields the protein CASRLYKNTEAFF.

This clonotype has at least ten counts. The chain employs TRBV7-9 and TRBJ1-5, with D possibly matching TRBD1 (5 bases). Germline loops: CDR1 SEHNR, CDR2 FQNEAQ (reference sequence). The V end lost 6 bases, the J end lost 11 bases, and 14 bases lay between the germline ends. The CDR3 has 12 amino acids. DNA of the CDR3: TGTGCCAGCAGACAGGACCTTGGGGCCCAGCATTTT. It yields the protein CASRQDLGAQHF.

Points on this clonotype: One junction end does not reproduce the germline sequence, and a read error may be involved. The chain recombines TRBV5-8 with TRBJ2-5; D is perhaps TRBD1 or TRBD2 (5 bases each). The CDR3 is 15 residues long. CDR1 and CDR2 from the germline V gene are SGHTS and YDEGEE. The CDR3 coding sequence is TGTGCCGGCAGCTTGTTCGGGGCGCCCCAAGAGACCCAGTACTTC. This translates into CAGSLFGAPQETQYF.

This clonotype has only a few counts. This chain connects TRBV6-1 to TRBJ2-1; D is possibly TRBD2 (5 bases). Germline V gene sequence: CDR1 MNHNS, CDR2 SASEGT. Trimming took off 5 bases at V and 4 bases at J, with 18 bases between the two ends. The CDR3 consists of 16 residues. Written as DNA, the CDR3 is TGTGCCAGCAGTTGCGGAAGGGAGCTCAATTACAATGAGCAGTTCTTC. This encodes CASSCGRELNYNEQFF.

This clonotype was observed many times. This chain uses TRBV12-3 or TRBV12-4 with TRBJ2-7; 11 nucleotides match TRBD2. This CDR3 contains 15 residues. With 10 bases clipped from V and 3 bases from J, the junction kept 11 bases outside the gene matches. The CDR3 spells CATRPGTSGNYEQYF. Written as DNA, the CDR3 is TGTGCCACCAGACCTGGGACTAGCGGAAACTACGAGCAGTACTTC.

The V gene is TRBV24-1, the J gene TRBJ2-1; 9 positions match TRBD2. Germline V gene data show CDR1 as KGHDR and CDR2 as SFDVKD. There are 18 residues in the CDR3. V dropped 2 bases and J dropped 2; count of bases not matched to a gene: 9. In nucleotides, the CDR3 is TGTGCCACCAGTGATTCATTAGCGGGGGAGCACACCTACAATGAGCAGTTCTTC. It encodes CATSDSLAGEHTYNEQFF.

V usage is TRBV14 and J usage is TRBJ2-3, with D possibly matching TRBD2 (5 bases). From germline, CDR1 is SGHDN and CDR2 FVKESK. Trimming stripped 3 bases from V and 2 bases from J, with 15 bases between. The CDR3 spans 16 residues. The CDR3 is CASSHFQDSYTDTQYF. CDR3 sequence (DNA): TGTGCCAGCAGCCACTTCCAGGACTCCTACACAGATACGCAGTATTTT.

This clonotype came up many times. The rearrangement joins TRBV6-1 to TRBJ2-5; TRBD1 agrees at 9 bases. The CDR3 is made up of 14 amino acids. Germline loops: CDR1 MNHNS, CDR2 SASEGT. With V trimmed by 5 bases and J by 6 bases, 7 bases remained unmatched. The CDR3 reads CASSSGQGRQTQYF. CDR3 in DNA: TGTGCCAGCAGTTCGGGACAGGGTCGACAGACCCAGTACTTC.

This clonotype was seen at least ten times. V usage is TRBV6-1 and J usage is TRBJ1-1; D ambiguous. The V end was cut by 5 bases, the J end by 4 bases, with 20 bases between. The CDR3 spans 16 residues. In germline, CDR1 is MNHNS, CDR2 SASEGT. CDR3 DNA: TGTGCCAGCAGTCCCTCTAAGGTGTGGGTGGCCACTGAAGCTTTCTTT. Protein: CASSPSKVWVATEAFF.

V gene TRBV4-1 combines with J gene TRBJ1-5; D is uncertain. The CDR3 loop spans 15 amino acids. Per germline, CDR1 MGHRA and CDR2 YSYEKL. V dropped 1 base and J dropped 7 bases, with 14 bases sitting between them. DNA for the CDR3: TGCGCCAGCAGCCAAGGAACAAATTTAGGACAGCCCCAGCATTTT. Amino acid sequence: CASSQGTNLGQPQHF.

The V gene is TRBV4-1, the J gene TRBJ2-1, with 9 bases that match TRBD2. Germline V gene data show CDR1 as MGHRA and CDR2 as YSYEKL. The CDR3 is 18 amino acids. V was clipped by 1 base and J by 6 bases; unmatched bases: 13. For the CDR3, the DNA is TGCGCCAGCAGCCAAGGGCTAGCGGGAAGGGTATGGGTCAATGAGCAGTTCTTC. Protein sequence: CASSQGLAGRVWVNEQFF.

This clonotype was seen a handful of times. The gene calls are TRBV27 and TRBJ2-6; TRBD1 matches 10 bases. The CDR3 covers 18 residues. J lost 1 base, V lost 6 bases, and 9 bases had no gene match. Germline values: CDR1 MNHEY, CDR2 SMNVEV (reference sequence). CDR3 DNA sequence: TGTGCCAGCAGCCCAACGACAGGGGGCTGGTCTGGGGCCAACGTCCTGACTTTC. It is translated as CASSPTTGGWSGANVLTF.

There are many counts of this clonotype. The rearrangement joins TRBV10-2 to TRBJ2-3; D not resolved. The CDR3 is 13 residues long. Germline CDR1 WSHSY, CDR2 SAAADI. V was pared by 4 bases and J by 0 bases, with 5 bases between. The CDR3 here is CASSVASTDTQYF. CDR3 in DNA: TGCGCCAGCAGTGTGGCTAGCACAGATACGCAGTATTTT.

Many counts were recorded for this clonotype. The rearrangement joins TRBV11-2 to TRBJ2-3; D remains ambiguous. Germline CDR1 SGHAT, CDR2 FQNNGV. V was cut by 3 bases and J by 1 base, with 11 bases left in between. This CDR3 is 15 amino acids long. The CDR3 DNA sequence: TGTGCCAGCAGCTTTCGGGCGGACCGCACAGATACGCAGTATTTT. This codes for CASSFRADRTDTQYF.

This clonotype was counted ten times or more. This sequence joins TRBV2 and TRBJ1-4; D is uncertain. V was trimmed by 7 bases and J by 0 bases, leaving 9 bases between them. Germline CDR1 is SNHLY and CDR2 is FYNNEI. The CDR3 runs 14 residues. Here the CDR3 reads CASTHETTNEKLFF. The CDR3 nucleotides read TGTGCCAGCACGCATGAAACAACTAATGAAAAACTGTTTTTT.

This clonotype was seen many times. The chain combines TRBV2 with TRBJ1-2, with no clear D. The CDR3 length is 13 residues. Germline CDR1 reads SNHLY; CDR2 reads FYNNEI. The V end was cut by 3 bases, the J end by 7 bases, with 12 bases between. CDR3 sequence (DNA): TGTGCCAGCAGTGATGTACAGCTCGGTGGCTACACCTTC. Its protein is CASSDVQLGGYTF.

This clonotype was observed at least ten times. The CDR3: CSARKGMGRDEQFF. In DNA, the CDR3 is TGCAGTGCGCGAAAAGGCATGGGGAGGGATGAGCAGTTCTTC. The chain carries TRBV20-1 and TRBJ2-1; TRBD2 aligns across 7 bases. Germline CDR1 and CDR2: DFQATT and SNEGSKA (reference sequence). V shed 6 bases and J 8 bases; nucleotides not matched to a gene: 13. The CDR3 extends over 14 amino acids.

This clonotype was seen many times. The chain carries TRBV28 and TRBJ2-1; TRBD2 matches at 9 bases. Germline CDR1 and CDR2: MDHEN and SYDVKM. With 5 bases clipped from V and 8 bases from J, the junction kept 10 bases outside the gene matches. The CDR3 runs to 15 residues. The CDR3 sequence is CASSPTGTSKDEQFF. The CDR3 DNA is TGTGCCAGCAGTCCCACCGGGACTAGCAAAGATGAGCAGTTCTTC. The full variable domain, rest sourced from reference TRBV28 and TRBJ2-1, is DVKVTQSSRYLVKRTGEKVFLECVQDMDHENMFWYRQDPGLGLRLIYFSYDVKMKEKGDIPEGYSVSREKKERFSLILESASTNQTSMYLCASSPTGTSKDEQFFGPGTRLTVL.

The chain recombines TRBV20-1 with TRBJ2-1; 8 bases map to TRBD1. The trim removed 6 bases at V and 8 bases at J, leaving 12 bases unmatched. Germline values: CDR1 DFQATT, CDR2 SNEGSKA (reference sequence). The CDR3 consists of 14 residues. CDR3 residues: CSAYTGGIRDEQFF. The CDR3 region has the DNA TGCAGTGCCTACACAGGGGGGATTAGGGATGAGCAGTTCTTC.

About this clonotype itself: A single base separates this from a much larger clone, so it may be a read error. The chain combines TRBV2 with TRBJ2-1; no reliable D call. In germline, CDR1 is SNHLY, CDR2 FYNNEI. The CDR3 spans 10 residues. The CDR3 region has the DNA TGTGTCAGCAGTGAAGAGAAGCAGTTCTTC. Its translation: CVSSEEKQFF.

This clonotype has a count of ten or more. The chain uses TRBV30 and TRBJ1-5; D is ambiguous. Trimming took off 2 bases at V and 5 bases at J, with 13 bases between the two ends. The CDR3 loop spans 14 amino acids. CDR1 GTSNPN and CDR2 SVGIG come from the germline V gene (reference sequence). The CDR3 DNA follows: TGTGCCTGGAGTATGTCCACCACGGATCAGCCCCAGCATTTT. This translates into CAWSMSTTDQPQHF.

This clonotype has more than one count but fewer than ten. This chain joins TRBV5-5 and TRBJ1-6; TRBD1 matches at 10 bases. Germline V gene sequence: CDR1 SGHKS, CDR2 YYEKEE (reference sequence). The CDR3 loop spans 14 amino acids. The trim removed 3 bases at V and 10 bases at J, leaving 4 bases unmatched. CDR3 in amino acids: CASSWGQGRSPLHF. The CDR3 coding sequence is TGTGCCAGCAGCTGGGGACAGGGGAGGTCACCCCTCCACTTT.

This clonotype was recorded many times. The rearrangement joins TRBV12-3 or TRBV12-4 to TRBJ2-7, with 7 bases matching TRBD2. The CDR3 runs 15 residues. Losses at the gene ends were 0 bases for V and 2 bases for J; bases not matched to a gene: 4. The CDR3 DNA is TGTGCCAGCAGTTTAGCCCCGGGAGGCCCCTACGAGCAGTACTTC. It yields the protein CASSLAPGGPYEQYF.

This clonotype was recorded a few times. The chain uses TRBV18 and TRBJ1-4, with a possible D match to TRBD1 (5 bases). Trimming removed 2 bases from V and 7 bases from J, with 11 bases in between. The germline V gene has CDR1 KGHSH and CDR2 LQKENI. CDR3 length equals 14 residues. DNA for the CDR3: TGTGCCAGCTCACCATTGGACATCGGTGAAAAACTGTTTTTT. Its translation is CASSPLDIGEKLFF.

The chain links TRBV10-1 to TRBJ2-3; 8 positions match TRBD1. The CDR3 totals 15 residues. Germline CDR1 reads WNHNN; CDR2 reads SYGVQD (reference sequence). The V segment lost 5 bases and the J segment 4 bases; nucleotides outside the gene matches: 8. Here the CDR3 DNA reads TGCGCCAGCAGTCCGACCAGGGGGCAGGCAGATACGCAGTATTTT. Translation gives CASSPTRGQADTQYF.

This clonotype turned up a few times. This chain uses TRBV7-9 with TRBJ2-5; 9 nucleotides match TRBD2. This CDR3 contains 17 residues. The germline V gene has CDR1 SEHNR and CDR2 FQNEAQ (reference sequence). V shed 1 base and J 5 bases; nucleotides not matched to a gene: 11. DNA for the CDR3: TGTGCCAGCAGCTTAGGGTTAGGCGGGGGGGCAACGGAGACCCAGTACTTC. It yields the protein CASSLGLGGGATETQYF.

The table lists this clonotype with many counts. This chain connects TRBV6-1 to TRBJ1-1, with D unclear. Deletions cut 6 bases from V and 1 base from J, with 12 bases between. The CDR3 totals 14 residues. CDR1 and CDR2 from the germline V gene are MNHNS and SASEGT. The CDR3 DNA reads TGTGCCAGCAGCACTATTAGAGAGAACACTGAAGCTTTCTTT. Its protein product is CASSTIRENTEAFF.